This is a list of T cell receptor beta chains from one sample in a study of T cells in Graves' hyperthyroidism and ophthalmopathy. From the multiplex PCR reads, TCRdb called clonotypes with MiXCR, one entry per CDR3 protein. Seen here are fewer than 800,000 distinct CDR3 sequences, around 17% observed once, and the top ten hold 8.4%. Sample: blood. The receptors derive from a man between 18 and 35 years old with Graves' hyperthyroidism. CDR3s include the opening cysteine and the closing phenylalanine or tryptophan. D genes are given only for firm matches. The size of a clone is reported for some rows only, either as once, few or many, or as a class for expanded clones.

TRBV20-1,TRBD2,many,TRBJ2-2,TGCAGTGCTAGAATGTCTAGCGGGAACACCGGGGAGCTGTTTTTT,CSARMSSGNTGELFF
TRBV5-1,TRBD1,few,TRBJ1-1,TGCGCCAGCAGCTTGACCACAGGGGGCCTCGGGGCTTTCTTT,CASSLTTGGLGAFF
TRBV29-1,TRBD1,many,TRBJ1-1,TGCAGCGTTGCCTTAGGGACAGTGGGGCTTATGAACACTGAAGCTTTCTTT,CSVALGTVGLMNTEAFF
TRBV20-1,.,.,TRBJ1-1,TGCAGTGCTACGGGGGGGGCATCGAACACTGAAGCTTTCTTT,CSATGGASNTEAFF
TRBV30,.,many,TRBJ1-1,TGTGCCTGGGCTCTAATGGACACTGAAGCTTTCTTT,CAWALMDTEAFF
TRBV19,TRBD2,.,TRBJ2-4,TGTGCCAGTAGTTTAAGCCTAGCGGGGGCTGAAATTCAGTACTTC,CASSLSLAGAEIQYF
TRBV4-1,.,.,TRBJ1-1,TGCGCCAGCAGCCAGAACAGGAGCAGCCGAAGTTCGGACACTGAAGCTTTCTTT,CASSQNRSSRSSDTEAFF
TRBV20-1,.,.,TRBJ2-4,TGCAGTGCTTATAGACAGTCGGGAAACATTCAGTACTTC,CSAYRQSGNIQYF
TRBV2,.,many,TRBJ2-1,TGTGCCAGCAGCACAGCGCCTTCCTACAATGAGCAGTTCTTC,CASSTAPSYNEQFF
TRBV20-1,.,many,TRBJ2-7,TGCAGTGCTCGTAGCGTTAGCTCCTACGAGCAGTACTTC,CSARSVSSYEQYF
TRBV7-2,.,many,TRBJ2-5,TGTGCCAGCAGCTTTTCAAACAGCCAAGAGACCCAGTACTTC,CASSFSNSQETQYF
TRBV7-2,.,many,TRBJ2-3,TGTGCCAGCAGCGCCCCCGGGACCGCAGATACGCAGTATTTT,CASSAPGTADTQYF
TRBV12-3/TRBV12-4,.,.,TRBJ1-4,TGTGCCAGCAGTTTACTCGGGACGGACGATGAAAAACTGTTTTTT,CASSLLGTDDEKLFF
TRBV29-1,TRBD2,few,TRBJ2-1,TGCAGCGTTGAAGGGTTGGCTAGCGGGACGACCTACAATGAGCAGTTCTTC,CSVEGLASGTTYNEQFF
TRBV19,TRBD1,few,TRBJ2-4,TGTGCCAGTAGTGTCACAGGGGGCAACATTCAGTACTTC,CASSVTGGNIQYF
TRBV30,.,few,TRBJ2-1,TGTGCCTGGATTAGGAGCCTAAGTAGGGATGAGCAGTTCTTC,CAWIRSLSRDEQFF
TRBV6-1,TRBD1,many,TRBJ1-1,TGTGCCAGCAGCTACGGGGGACAGGGGGCCTTAAACACTGAAGCTTTCTTT,CASSYGGQGALNTEAFF
TRBV9,.,few,TRBJ1-2,TGTGCCAGCAGCGTAGGTCATGAGGGTGGTGGCTACACCTTC,CASSVGHEGGGYTF
TRBV28,TRBD2,few,TRBJ2-2,TGTGCCAGCAGTCACGAGGGGGTGAGCGGGAGGTACACCGGGGAGCTGTTTTTT,CASSHEGVSGRYTGELFF
TRBV19,.,.,TRBJ2-6,TGTGCCAGTAGTATCGGTCGGGGACAAAGGAGGTCTGGGGCCAACGTCCTGACTTTC,CASSIGRGQRRSGANVLTF
TRBV19,.,few,TRBJ1-1,TGTGCCAGTAGGGAAGACAGGAGGGACACTGAAGCTTTCTTT,CASREDRRDTEAFF
TRBV20-1,.,.,TRBJ1-5,TGCAGTGCTAACCTCGGGAATAGCAATCAGCCCCAGCATTTT,CSANLGNSNQPQHF
TRBV4-1,.,few,TRBJ1-5,TGCGCCAGCAGCCAAGAGGGCGGTCTCAGACCCCAGCATTTT,CASSQEGGLRPQHF
TRBV11-2,TRBD2,.,TRBJ2-5,TGTGCCAGCAGCCCCAGGCGGGGGAAGGGGGAGACCCAGTACTTC,CASSPRRGKGETQYF
TRBV7-9,.,many,TRBJ2-3,TGTGCCAGCAGCTTAGCCTACACAGATACGCAGTATTTT,CASSLAYTDTQYF
TRBV7-9,.,many,TRBJ2-7,TGTGCCAGCAGTTTAGGGGCCGAGCAGTACTTC,CASSLGAEQYF
TRBV19,TRBD1,few,TRBJ1-5,TGTGCCAGTAATCCCGACGAGGGGCAGGGGGCCTGGCAGCCCCAGCATTTT,CASNPDEGQGAWQPQHF
TRBV2,.,many,TRBJ2-7,TGTGCCAGCAGTGATTTGGGACAAGGGGACTGGGAGCAGTACTTC,CASSDLGQGDWEQYF
TRBV20-1,.,.,TRBJ2-7,TGCAGTGCTAGAGCGGAAGAATGGGCCTACGAGCAGTACTTC,CSARAEEWAYEQYF
TRBV6-1,.,.,TRBJ2-1,TGTGCCAGCAGTGTCTCTTCTTTGCGGACCTACAATGAGCAGTTCTTC,CASSVSSLRTYNEQFF
TRBV20-1,.,many,TRBJ2-5,TGCAGTGCTCTCAAAAGCCAAGAGACCCAGTACTTC,CSALKSQETQYF
TRBV3-1,.,many,TRBJ2-1,TGTGCCAGCAGCCAAGGCCCTCGCTCCTACAATGAGCAGTTCTTC,CASSQGPRSYNEQFF
TRBV29-1,TRBD2,.,TRBJ2-1,TGCAGCGTCGACCAAGGGGCTAGCGGGAGGTTGAGCTCCTACAATGAGCAGTTCTTC,CSVDQGASGRLSSYNEQFF
TRBV20-1,TRBD1,few,TRBJ2-1,TGCAGTGCTAGATCGGACAGGGAGAACAATGAGCAGTTCTTC,CSARSDRENNEQFF
TRBV27,TRBD2,many,TRBJ2-2,TGTGCCAGCGGGACTAGCGTCTGGGGCACCGGGGAGCTGTTTTTT,CASGTSVWGTGELFF
TRBV11-3,.,.,TRBJ2-2,TGTGCCAGCAGCTTAGCCGCACCGGAGCTGTTTTTT,CASSLAAPELFF
TRBV11-3,TRBD1,many,TRBJ2-1,TGTGCCAGCAGCCCAGGGACAGGGTGGGATAGTGAGCAGTTCTTC,CASSPGTGWDSEQFF